The 26 T cell receptor beta chains given below trace back to one sample, sequenced in a study of blood T cell repertoires in COVID-19. The table came from immunoSEQ multiplex PCR; TCRdb's copy has only in-frame clones and leaves some out. Of roughly 250,000 clones in the sample, around 86% were seen once. The sequenced sample was PBMCs or T cells enriched from blood (not recorded which). The receptors were sampled from a woman between 50 and 59 years old who had recovered from COVID-19.

J is TRBJ2-7 and V is TRBV11-2; D is possibly TRBD2 (5 bases). The V and J ends lost 6 bases and 4 bases respectively, with 13 bases between them. The germline V gene encodes CDR1 SGHAT and CDR2 FQNNGV. The CDR3 sequence is 13 residues long. The CDR3 DNA is TGTGCCAGCAGTCTCGGACTCGCATACGAGCAGTACTTC. It codes for CASSLGLAYEQYF.

The V call is TRBV3-1 (or the pseudogene TRBV3-2), the J call TRBJ2-6; 10 bases line up with TRBD1. This CDR3 has 20 amino acids. From germline, CDR1 is LGHDT and CDR2 YNNKEL (reference sequence). V lost 1 base, J lost 2 bases, and 11 bases stayed unmatched. CDR3 loop: CASSQAIPRQGAAGANVLTF. CDR3 nucleotide sequence: TGTGCCAGCAGCCAAGCGATTCCCCGACAGGGGGCCGCTGGGGCCAACGTCCTGACTTTC.

This chain joins TRBV6-2 or TRBV6-3 and TRBJ1-5, with 9 bases lining up with TRBD1. There are 15 residues in the CDR3. Germline CDR1 is MNHEY and CDR2 is SVGEGT. The junction had 5 bases not matched to a gene; V was cut back by 2 bases and J by 6 bases. The CDR3 DNA follows: TGTGCCAGCAGTTACGGGGGGACAGGGATTCAGCCCCAGCATTTT. Its protein product is CASSYGGTGIQPQHF.

V is TRBV5-5 and J is TRBJ1-6; no reliable D call. The germline V and J ends were trimmed by 4 bases and 10 bases, with 9 bases remaining between them. Germline loops: CDR1 SGHKS, CDR2 YYEKEE (reference sequence). The CDR3 length is 12 residues. The CDR3 DNA reads as TGTGCCAGCAGCCCTGTCAGATCACCCCTCCACTTT. Translation gives CASSPVRSPLHF.

CDR3 coding DNA: TGTGCCATCGGGACAGGGTCTACCGGGGCCAACGTCCTGACTTTC. Its translation is CAIGTGSTGANVLTF. The chain combines TRBV10-3 with TRBJ2-6; 9 nucleotides agree with TRBD1. Germline V gene sequence: CDR1 ENHRY, CDR2 SYGVKD. Losses at the gene ends were 8 bases for V and 4 bases for J; bases not matched to a gene: 6. The CDR3 loop spans 15 amino acids.

The V and J genes are TRBV27 and TRBJ2-3; D perhaps matches TRBD1 (5 bases). The CDR3 is 17 residues long. Germline values: CDR1 MNHEY, CDR2 SMNVEV (reference sequence). Trimming removed 7 bases from V and 1 base from J, with 21 bases in between. The CDR3 sequence: CASTPTFPGPRTDTQYF. The CDR3 nucleotides read TGTGCCAGCACTCCCACGTTCCCAGGGCCTCGCACAGATACGCAGTATTTT.

This clone has a handful of counts. V and J are TRBV14 and TRBJ1-3; 7 bases are a match to TRBD1. The junction had 6 bases not matched to a gene; V was cut back by 4 bases and J by 0 bases. Germline V CDR1 and CDR2: SGHDN, FVKESK. The CDR3 runs 16 residues. CDR3 nucleotides: TGTGCCAGCAGCCCTGGGACAGCTCGCTCTGGAAACACCATATATTTT. This translates into CASSPGTARSGNTIYF.

This clone was seen a few times. The chain uses TRBV7-2 and TRBJ1-3; D gene uncertain. Germline CDR1 SGHTA, CDR2 FQGNSA. This CDR3 has 15 amino acids. With 5 bases removed from V and 1 base from J, the gap between germline ends came to 12 bases. This chain's CDR3 is CASSRSRGSGNTIYF. The CDR3, as DNA: TGTGCCAGCAGCCGGAGCAGAGGGTCTGGAAACACCATATATTTT. The full variable domain, its missing parts supplied by reference TRBV7-2 and TRBJ1-3, is GAGVSQSPSNKVTEKGKDVELRCDPISGHTALYWYRQSLGQGLEFLIYFQGNSAPDKSGLPSDRFSAERTGGSVSTLTIQRTQQEDSAVYLCASSRSRGSGNTIYFGEGSWLTVV.

In its sample, this clone was seen once. This chain connects TRBV19 to TRBJ2-7, with D maybe TRBD1 (6 bases). V dropped 4 bases and J dropped 5 bases, with 12 bases sitting between them. This CDR3 has 13 amino acids. Looked up from germline, CDR1 is LNHDA and CDR2 is SQIVND (reference sequence). The CDR3 protein is CASSTVRGHEQYF. For the CDR3, the DNA is TGTGCCAGTAGTACGGTCAGGGGCCACGAGCAGTACTTC.

DNA of the CDR3: TGCGCCAGCAGCCAAGGCCCCGCAAGGGAGACGAACACTGAAGCTTTCTTT. Amino acid sequence: CASSQGPARETNTEAFF. The chain is built from TRBV4-1 and TRBJ1-1; the D is unclear. V was pared by 1 base and J by 1 base, with 16 bases between. There are 17 residues in the CDR3. Germline CDR1 MGHRA, CDR2 YSYEKL.

This CDR3 is CASSQNGQAGGETQYF. The CDR3 DNA is TGTGCCAGCTCACAAAATGGACAAGCGGGGGGAGAGACCCAGTACTTC. The chain links TRBV18 to TRBJ2-5; TRBD2 matches at 9 bases. Trimming took 4 bases from V and 4 from J; bases not matched to a gene: 10. This CDR3 has 16 amino acids. CDR1 and CDR2 (germline): KGHSH, LQKENI.

V gene TRBV7-2 combines with J gene TRBJ2-4; 8 nucleotides agree with TRBD2. Germline CDR1 reads SGHTA; CDR2 reads FQGNSA. V shed 5 bases and J 1 base; nucleotides not matched to a gene: 4. The CDR3 extends over 15 amino acids. CDR3 region: CASSPGGGAKNIQYF. For the CDR3, the DNA is TGTGCCAGCAGCCCGGGAGGGGGGGCCAAAAACATTCAGTACTTC.

The chain links TRBV5-1 to TRBJ2-7; 9 bases map to TRBD2. Trimming at V came to 4 bases and at J to 0 bases, leaving 8 bases not matched to a gene. The V gene's germline CDR1 is SGHRS and CDR2 YFSETQ. The CDR3 covers 16 residues. In nucleotides, the CDR3 is TGCGCCAGCAGCCCGACACGTAGCGGGAGCTCCTACGAGCAGTACTTC. Translation gives CASSPTRSGSSYEQYF. The full variable domain, its missing parts supplied by reference TRBV5-1 and TRBJ2-7, is KAGVTQTPRYLIKTRGQQVTLSCSPISGHRSVSWYQQTPGQGLQFLFEYFSETQRNKGNFPGRFSGRQFSNSRSEMNVSTLELGDSALYLCASSPTRSGSSYEQYFGPGTRLTVT.

The rearrangement joins TRBV9 to TRBJ2-1; D gene uncertain. Per germline, CDR1 SGDLS and CDR2 YYNGEE. This CDR3 has 14 residues. V lost 7 bases and J lost 8, with 19 bases in between. CDR3 sequence: CASARRGVIDEQFF. The DNA for the CDR3 is TGTGCCAGCGCCCGAAGAGGCGTGATCGATGAGCAGTTCTTC.

The chain employs TRBV15 and TRBJ1-2; 7 nucleotides match TRBD1. The CDR3 contains 13 residues. The trim removed 7 bases at V and 2 bases at J, leaving 4 bases unmatched. Germline CDR1 LNHNV, CDR2 YYDKDF (reference sequence). The CDR3 DNA is TGTGCCACCACCCAGGACAGGAACTATGGCTACACCTTC. Translation: CATTQDRNYGYTF.

This clone was observed a single time. The chain uses TRBV25-1 and TRBJ2-7; weak D call: TRBD1 (6 bases). V was cut by 3 bases and J by 6 bases, with 12 bases left in between. In germline, CDR1 is MGHDK, CDR2 SYGVNS. The CDR3 is made up of 13 amino acids. Here the CDR3 DNA reads TGTGCCAGCAGTGATCCAGGGGTAGCCGAGCAGTACTTC. Protein: CASSDPGVAEQYF.

The chain couples TRBV18 to TRBJ1-1; TRBD1 matches at 11 bases. Germline CDR1 is KGHSH and CDR2 is LQKENI. V was clipped by 1 base and J by 1 base; unmatched bases: 8. The CDR3 is made up of 18 amino acids. The CDR3 spells CASSPRGQGARRNTEAFF. The CDR3 nucleotides are TGTGCCAGCTCACCACGAGGACAGGGGGCGCGGAGGAACACTGAAGCTTTCTTT.

The V and J genes are TRBV5-6 and TRBJ1-1, with D possibly TRBD1 on 5 matching bases. The CDR3 is 16 residues long. Germline CDR1 SGHDT, CDR2 YYEEEE. Trimming removed 1 base from V and 0 bases from J, with 13 bases in between. In DNA form, the CDR3 reads TGTGCCAGCAGCTTGATTTCCGGGGGGATGAACACTGAAGCTTTCTTT. Translation gives CASSLISGGMNTEAFF.

This chain links TRBV12-3 or TRBV12-4 with TRBJ1-1, with a weak D call TRBD1 (5 bases). The CDR3 spans 13 residues. The V gene lost 5 bases and the J gene lost 4 bases, with 11 bases spanning the gap. Here the CDR3 reads CASSRGGGTEAFF. CDR3 coding DNA: TGTGCCAGCAGTCGCGGGGGGGGCACTGAAGCTTTCTTT.

This clone was seen more than once but under ten times. V gene TRBV11-2 combines with J gene TRBJ1-6; D is ambiguous. Between the trimmed V and J ends, which lost 0 bases and 10 bases, there was a span of 13 bases. CDR1 SGHAT and CDR2 FQNNGV come from the germline V gene. The CDR3 loop spans 15 amino acids. For the CDR3, the DNA is TGTGCCAGCAGCTTAGATCTAGTCAAAGTCTCACCCCTCCACTTT. Protein sequence: CASSLDLVKVSPLHF.

This clone was recorded once. The chain carries TRBV5-1 and TRBJ2-4, with 9 bases identical to TRBD1. V was pared by 1 base and J by 5 bases, with 10 bases of the junction left unmatched. The germline V gene has CDR1 SGHRS and CDR2 YFSETQ. The CDR3 has 17 residues. CDR3 amino acids: CASSLRLSDRGQNIQYF. The CDR3 DNA is TGCGCCAGCAGCTTGAGGCTTTCGGACAGGGGACAAAACATTCAGTACTTC.

The V gene is TRBV27, the J gene TRBJ2-7; 13 bases are a match to TRBD2. Germline lookup yields CDR1 MNHEY and CDR2 SMNVEV (reference sequence). This CDR3 is 18 amino acids long. With V trimmed by 3 bases and J by 3 bases, 11 bases remained unmatched. The DNA for the CDR3 is TGTGCCAGCAGTTTGACTAGCGGGAGGCTTAATCAATTCTACGAGCAGTACTTC. Translated: CASSLTSGRLNQFYEQYF.

This chain connects TRBV10-3 to TRBJ2-5; 9 bases align to TRBD1. Per germline, CDR1 ENHRY and CDR2 SYGVKD. There are 16 residues in the CDR3. J gave up 1 base and V 3 bases, and 6 bases lay outside the gene matches. This CDR3 is CAISEPGQGLQETQYF. The CDR3 DNA reads TGTGCCATCAGTGAACCGGGACAGGGTCTCCAAGAGACCCAGTACTTC.

J is TRBJ2-3 and V is TRBV3-1 (or the pseudogene TRBV3-2); D call uncertain. The CDR3 consists of 15 residues. Germline CDR1 reads LGHDT; CDR2 reads YNNKEL (reference sequence). V was clipped by 4 bases and J by 0 bases, with 11 bases between them. The CDR3 is CASSRLAASTDTQYF. In DNA form, the CDR3 reads TGTGCCAGCAGCCGCTTGGCGGCTAGCACAGATACGCAGTATTTT.

V and J are TRBV28 and TRBJ2-1; 8 bases line up with TRBD2. The CDR3 has 15 amino acids. J lost 5 bases, V lost 2 bases, and 5 bases had no gene match. Germline V gene lookup returns CDR1 MDHEN and CDR2 SYDVKM. DNA of the CDR3: TGTGCCAGCAGTTTAGCCGGGACTAGAGACAATGAGCAGTTCTTC. It yields the protein CASSLAGTRDNEQFF. The entire variable domain, with the rest obtained from reference TRBV28 and TRBJ2-1, is as follows: DVKVTQSSRYLVKRTGEKVFLECVQDMDHENMFWYRQDPGLGLRLIYFSYDVKMKEKGDIPEGYSVSREKKERFSLILESASTNQTSMYLCASSLAGTRDNEQFFGPGTRLTVL.

The chain combines TRBV6-2 or TRBV6-3 with TRBJ1-5; 7 nucleotides align to TRBD1. This CDR3 is built from 16 residues. From germline, CDR1 is MNHEY and CDR2 SVGEGT. V shed 6 bases and J 2 bases; nucleotides not matched to a gene: 10. In DNA, the CDR3 is TGTGCCAGCAGCCGGGACAGTTGGTGGGGCAATCAGCCCCAGCATTTT. It codes for CASSRDSWWGNQPQHF.